Each of the 10 T cell receptor beta chains below was sequenced from the same sample in a study of T-cell reconstitution after alpha-beta-depleted transplantation in children. Unique molecular identifiers were incorporated during preparation of the TCRbeta library. TCRdb re-called the PCR reads through MiXCR, storing one row per CDR3 protein. The table records 500,000 to 750,000 distinct CDR3 sequences, 10% to 15% of them present only once. Sequencing was performed on PBMCs, mostly from graft donor cells, taken 360 days after TCRalphabeta/CD19-depleted stem cell transplant. These receptors came from a male patient under 18 who had a stem cell transplant for acute myeloid leukemia, so the T cells may come from the graft donor.

The chain links TRBV11-1 to TRBJ2-2; 10 nucleotides align to TRBD1. V shed 5 bases and J 1 base; nucleotides not matched to a gene: 10. This CDR3 spans 18 amino acids. In germline, CDR1 is SGHAT, CDR2 FQDESV (reference sequence). CDR3 loop: CASSLPGDRGMNTGELFF. In DNA form, the CDR3 reads TGTGCCAGCAGCCTCCCCGGGGACAGGGGTATGAACACCGGGGAGCTGTTTTTT. The full variable domain, in which reference TRBV11-1 and TRBJ2-2 provide the parts outside the CDR3, is EAEVAQSPRYKITEKSQAVAFWCDPISGHATLYWYRQILGQGPELLVQFQDESVVDDSQLPKDRFSAERLKGVDSTLKIQPAELGDSAMYLCASSLPGDRGMNTGELFFGEGSRLTVL.

CDR3 in DNA: TGTGCCAGCAGCTTCGCGCGGCCAACTAGCACAGATACGCAGTATTTT. Residues: CASSFARPTSTDTQYF. The chain is built from TRBV5-7 and TRBJ2-3, with D unresolved. TRBV5-7 is classed as an ORF, of uncertain function. Trimming removed 2 bases at V and 0 bases at J, with 13 bases between. The CDR3 sequence is 16 residues long.

This clonotype was recorded many times. The CDR3 sequence is CASSPSKLRRETQYF. The CDR3 DNA sequence: TGTGCCAGCAGTCCCTCCAAACTCAGACGGGAGACCCAGTACTTC. The chain is built from TRBV28 and TRBJ2-5, with D uncertain. The germline gives CDR1 MDHEN, CDR2 SYDVKM. This CDR3 comprises 15 residues. V was clipped by 5 bases and J by 5 bases, with 18 bases between them. Using reference TRBV28 and TRBJ2-5 for the parts outside the CDR3, the full variable domain is DVKVTQSSRYLVKRTGEKVFLECVQDMDHENMFWYRQDPGLGLRLIYFSYDVKMKEKGDIPEGYSVSREKKERFSLILESASTNQTSMYLCASSPSKLRRETQYFGPGTRLLVL.

This clonotype has at least ten counts. V usage is TRBV11-1 and J usage is TRBJ2-1, with 12 bases that match TRBD2. This CDR3 is built from 19 residues. Trimming at V came to 3 bases and at J to 0 bases, leaving 9 bases not matched to a gene. Per the germline V gene, CDR1 is SGHAT and CDR2 is FQDESV (reference sequence). The CDR3 DNA reads TGTGCCAGCAGCTTTGGGACTAGCGGGTACCAGATCTCCTACAATGAGCAGTTCTTC. Translated, it gives CASSFGTSGYQISYNEQFF.

This chain connects TRBV7-2 to TRBJ2-5, with D unresolved. V lost 1 base and J 5 bases, leaving 14 bases between the germline ends. The CDR3 runs to 15 residues. The germline V gene encodes CDR1 SGHTA and CDR2 FQGNSA. The CDR3 bases are TGTGCCAGCAGCTTAGAGGGCTCTAGAAGGGAGACCCAGTACTTC. This translates into CASSLEGSRRETQYF.

The chain uses TRBV14 and TRBJ1-1, with 9 bases identical to TRBD1. CDR3 size: 15 residues. Germline values: CDR1 SGHDN, CDR2 FVKESK. V lost 3 bases to trimming and J lost 2 bases; unmatched junction nucleotides: 4. CDR3 nucleotide sequence: TGTGCCAGCAGCCACGTACAGGGGGCCAACACTGAAGCTTTCTTT. Encoded protein: CASSHVQGANTEAFF. Filled out from reference TRBV14 and TRBJ1-1, the complete variable domain reads EAGVTQFPSHSVIEKGQTVTLRCDPISGHDNLYWYRRVMGKEIKFLLHFVKESKQDESGMPNNRFLAERTGGTYSTLKVQPAELEDSGVYFCASSHVQGANTEAFFGQGTRLTVV.

With regard to this clonotype: One junction end disagrees with the germline gene, perhaps due to a read error. The chain links TRBV7-8 to TRBJ2-5, with unresolved D. Germline CDR1 is SGHVS and CDR2 is FQNEAQ. This CDR3 contains 12 residues. The chain's CDR3 is CVSSLGGETQYF. The CDR3 coding sequence is TGTGTCAGCAGCTTAGGCGGAGAGACCCAGTACTTC.

Many counts were recorded for this clonotype. The gene calls are TRBV5-1 and TRBJ2-7; no firm D call. The length of the CDR3 is 16 residues. CDR1 is SGHRS, CDR2 YFSETQ, per germline. With 0 bases removed from V and 0 bases from J, the gap between germline ends came to 13 bases. In DNA, the CDR3 is TGCGCCAGCAGCTTGGGGGCTCCGATGAGCTCCTACGAGCAGTACTTC. Encoded protein: CASSLGAPMSSYEQYF.

On this clonotype itself: Being one base from a much bigger clone, this may be a read error. This sequence joins TRBV7-6 and TRBJ1-1, with a tentative D call TRBD1 (6 bases). From germline, CDR1 is SGHVS and CDR2 FNYEAQ. The CDR3 is made up of 16 amino acids. This CDR3 reads CASSLAPTDRNSEAFF. CDR3 DNA sequence: TGTGCCAGCAGCTTAGCCCCCACTGACAGGAACTCTGAAGCTTTCTTT.

This clonotype was observed a few times. V is TRBV12-3 or TRBV12-4 and J is TRBJ2-2, with D perhaps matching TRBD1 (6 bases). V shed 7 bases and J shed 5 bases, with 20 bases lying between them. CDR3 length: 16 residues. The CDR3 protein is CASTYPQTGWTGELFF. The DNA of the CDR3 is TGTGCCAGCACCTACCCTCAAACAGGGTGGACCGGGGAGCTGTTTTTT.